Described below is a single TCR beta chain sequence and its context. Germline and junction disagree at one end, which may indicate a read error. Researchers took RNA transcripts and amplified TCR beta CDR3 regions from them. HTBI primers were used in a first-round RT-PCR, which preceded a second-round multiplex PCR. TCRdb reprocessed the multiplex PCR reads via MiXCR and lists one record per CDR3 protein. The sample records over a million distinct CDR3 sequences, around a third being singletons. These data are taken from a study of Graves' ophthalmopathy and Graves' hyperthyroidism. The sequencing sample was made of peripheral blood or thyroid tissue (not recorded which). The TCR sequence derives from an adult man with Graves' hyperthyroidism.

The CDR3 spells CASSEDHLDTIYF. CDR3 sequence (DNA): TGTGCCAGCAGTGAAGACCATTTGGACACCATATATTTT. The rearrangement uses TRBV10-3 and TRBJ1-3; the D is unclear. CDR1 ENHRY and CDR2 SYGVKD come from the germline V gene. The CDR3 has 13 amino acids.